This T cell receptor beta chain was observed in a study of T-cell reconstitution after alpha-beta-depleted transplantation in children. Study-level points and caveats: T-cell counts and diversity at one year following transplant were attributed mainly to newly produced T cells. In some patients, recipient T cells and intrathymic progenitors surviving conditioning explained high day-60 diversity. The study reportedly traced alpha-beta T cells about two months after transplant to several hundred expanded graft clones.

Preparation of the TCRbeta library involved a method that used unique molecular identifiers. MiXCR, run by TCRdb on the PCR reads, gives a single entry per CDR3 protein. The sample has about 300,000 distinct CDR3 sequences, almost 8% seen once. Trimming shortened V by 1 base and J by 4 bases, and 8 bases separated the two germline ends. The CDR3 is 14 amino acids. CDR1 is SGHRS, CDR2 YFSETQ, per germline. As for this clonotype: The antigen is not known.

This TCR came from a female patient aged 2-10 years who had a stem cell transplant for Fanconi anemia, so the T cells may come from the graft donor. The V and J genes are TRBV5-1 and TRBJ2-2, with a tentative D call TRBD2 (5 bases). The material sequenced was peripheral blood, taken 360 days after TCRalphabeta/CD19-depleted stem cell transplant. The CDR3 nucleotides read TGCGCCAGCAGCTTGAAGGCGGGCACCGGGGAGCTGTTTTTT. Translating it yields CASSLKAGTGELFF.